The 28 T cell receptor beta chains in this list originate from one sample, sequenced in a study of T cell clusters in autoimmune cytopenias. TRB amplification used approximately 250 ng of peripheral blood genomic DNA. TRB was amplified by touch-down multiplex PCR, primer pools A and B combined. No DNA is given; TCRdb re-called the multiplex PCR reads and lists each CDR3 protein once. The sample is made up of some 5,700 distinct CDR3 sequences, and the top ten hold roughly two fifths of it. The same sample was also studied in work on T cell repertoires in aging, cancer and after chemotherapy.

Sequencing used peripheral blood. The receptors were sampled from a human donor in good health.

This clonotype is classed as medium-sized by frequency. The rearrangement joins TRBV29-1 to TRBJ1-2; TCRdb calls TRBD1, which cannot be checked without DNA. The CDR3 runs 14 residues. Per germline, CDR1 SQVTM and CDR2 ANQGSEA. CDR3 region: CSVEWVQGRDGYTF.

This rearrangement joins TRBV20-1 to TRBJ2-3; TCRdb returns TRBD2, unconfirmable since there is no DNA. Germline values: CDR1 DFQATT, CDR2 SNEGSKA (reference sequence). This CDR3 contains 12 residues. CDR3 loop: CSARDGPDTQYF.

The gene calls are TRBV7-4 and TRBJ2-1; TCRdb gives TRBD2 as the D gene, but with no DNA this cannot be confirmed. Germline V gene lookup returns CDR1 SGHVT and CDR2 SQSDAQ. This CDR3 has 15 amino acids. The CDR3 here is CASTTAGGRYNEQFF.

The chain joins TRBV6-6 to TRBJ1-4. Germline values: CDR1 MNHNY, CDR2 SVGAGI (reference sequence). CDR3 length: 13 residues. This chain's CDR3 is CASSYGGREKLFF.

This clonotype is called medium-sized based on its frequency. The chain joins TRBV5-4 to TRBJ2-3; the TRBD2 assignment by TCRdb is unverifiable without DNA. CDR3 size: 16 residues. The germline V gene encodes CDR1 SGHNT and CDR2 YYREEE (reference sequence). The CDR3 region is CASSSAGLTVTDTQYF. The variable domain in full, completed from reference TRBV5-4 and TRBJ2-3, reads ETGVTQSPTHLIKTRGQQVTLRCSSQSGHNTVSWYQQALGQGPQFIFQYYREEENGRGNFPPRFSGLQFPNYSSELNVNALELDDSALYLCASSSAGLTVTDTQYFGPGTRLTVL.

The chain is built from TRBV20-1 and TRBJ1-2; TCRdb selects TRBD1, and the lack of DNA leaves this call unchecked. Germline loops: CDR1 DFQATT, CDR2 SNEGSKA (reference sequence). The length of the CDR3 is 12 residues. The CDR3 sequence is CSASGAYYGYTF.

Judged by frequency, this clonotype is medium-sized (0.01 to 0.1%). The chain combines TRBV30 with TRBJ2-1; checking the TCRdb D call of TRBD2 is not possible without DNA. The CDR3 length is 16 residues. The germline V gene encodes CDR1 GTSNPN and CDR2 SVGIG (reference sequence). The CDR3 reads CAWSSLGLADYNEQFF. The whole variable domain, filled in from reference TRBV30 and TRBJ2-1, reads SQTIHQWPATLVQPVGSPLSLECTVEGTSNPNLYWYRQAAGRGLQLLFYSVGIGQISSEVPQNLSASRPQDRQFILSSKKLLLSDSGFYLCAWSSLGLADYNEQFFGPGTRLTVL.

Here the CDR3 reads CASSAPGQAGGYTF. The chain uses TRBV18 and TRBJ1-2; TCRdb's assignment of TRBD1 cannot be checked, as there is no DNA. CDR1 is KGHSH, CDR2 LQKENI, per germline. This CDR3 has 14 amino acids.

The rearrangement links TRBV10-1 to TRBJ2-1; the D call of TRBD2 rests on TCRdb alone, since no DNA is present to check it. The CDR3 covers 15 residues. Per the germline V gene, CDR1 is WNHNN and CDR2 is SYGVQD (reference sequence). The CDR3 sequence is CASSDLTSGGYEQFF.

This chain connects TRBV18 to TRBJ1-2. The germline V gene has CDR1 KGHSH and CDR2 LQKENI. The CDR3 covers 13 residues. The chain's CDR3 is CASSPKENYGYTF.

V gene TRBV7-9 combines with J gene TRBJ1-2; TCRdb gives TRBD1 as the D gene, but with no DNA this cannot be confirmed. The CDR3 contains 14 residues. The germline gives CDR1 SEHNR, CDR2 FQNEAQ (reference sequence). This chain's CDR3 is CASSLDRVNYGYTF.

By frequency, this clonotype registers medium-sized. The chain recombines TRBV27 with TRBJ1-2; without DNA, the TCRdb call of TRBD1 cannot be checked. The CDR3 has 14 residues. Looked up from germline, CDR1 is MNHEY and CDR2 is SMNVEV (reference sequence). CDR3 sequence reads: CASSPRTTHYGYTF.

Its frequency marks this clonotype as medium-sized (0.01 to 0.1%). The chain couples TRBV12-3 or TRBV12-4 to TRBJ2-1; TCRdb's D call, TRBD2, is unchecked because there is no DNA. The length of the CDR3 is 13 residues. CDR3: CASSLSGSNEQFF.

This clonotype is labeled medium-sized based on frequency. The V call is TRBV19, the J call TRBJ2-1. This CDR3 spans 15 amino acids. Germline CDR1 reads LNHDA; CDR2 reads SQIVND (reference sequence). CDR3 sequence: CASSMAAFPYNEQFF. The full variable domain, in which reference TRBV19 and TRBJ2-1 provide the parts outside the CDR3, is DGGITQSPKYLFRKEGQNVTLSCEQNLNHDAMYWYRQDPGQGLRLIYYSQIVNDFQKGDIAEGYSVSREKKESFPLTVTSAQKNPTAFYLCASSMAAFPYNEQFFGPGTRLTVL.

The chain is built from TRBV6-2 or TRBV6-3 and TRBJ1-5; TCRdb proposes TRBD1, but this gene call is untestable without DNA. This CDR3 spans 16 amino acids. The germline gives CDR1 MNHEY, CDR2 SVGEGT. The CDR3 loop is CASSGSPRGGYQPQHF.

The chain uses TRBV28 and TRBJ1-4. This CDR3 is built from 16 residues. The germline V gene encodes CDR1 MDHEN and CDR2 SYDVKM. The CDR3 sequence is CASSLITTRGAVGLFF.

The chain links TRBV7-9 to TRBJ1-1; the D gene TCRdb calls, TRBD1, cannot be checked with no DNA. CDR1 is SEHNR and CDR2 is FQNEAQ in the germline V gene (reference sequence). The CDR3 consists of 15 residues. CDR3 residues: CASSPGAQVYTEAFF.

In terms of frequency, this clonotype is medium-sized (0.01 to 0.1%). This chain connects TRBV29-1 to TRBJ2-1; TCRdb's assignment of TRBD1 cannot be checked, as there is no DNA. Germline loops: CDR1 SQVTM, CDR2 ANQGSEA. The CDR3 has 15 residues. This CDR3 is CSVEGPGDRDNEQFF.

V is TRBV5-4 and J is TRBJ1-3. The germline gives CDR1 SGHNT, CDR2 YYREEE (reference sequence). There are 14 residues in the CDR3. The CDR3 is CASSLGGSGNTIYF.

This clonotype is called medium-sized based on its frequency. The chain employs TRBV18 and TRBJ2-3; TCRdb's D call of TRBD2 is untestable without DNA. Germline V CDR1 and CDR2: KGHSH, LQKENI. The CDR3 has 16 residues. CDR3 amino acids: CASSPLESGGTDTQYF.

The V gene is TRBV7-9, the J gene TRBJ2-3; the TCRdb D gene call, TRBD2, has no DNA to confirm it. CDR3 length: 12 amino acids. Germline values: CDR1 SEHNR, CDR2 FQNEAQ (reference sequence). The CDR3 protein is CASSSSGDTQYF.

V and J are TRBV4-1 and TRBJ1-2; TCRdb picks TRBD1, but there is no DNA to check that call. The V gene's germline CDR1 is MGHRA and CDR2 YSYEKL. The CDR3 is 17 amino acids. The CDR3 region is CASSQGSTGVIIYGYTF.

The V gene is TRBV2, the J gene TRBJ2-2; no DNA is available, so the TRBD2 call from TCRdb remains unchecked. Germline assignment: CDR1 SNHLY and CDR2 FYNNEI. The CDR3 runs to 13 residues. The CDR3 region is CASSTARTGELFF.

This clonotype is medium-sized by frequency. V gene TRBV18 combines with J gene TRBJ1-4. The CDR3 runs to 15 residues. Per germline, CDR1 KGHSH and CDR2 LQKENI. CDR3 protein: CASSSPGAMVEKLFF. Full variable domain (rest looked up from reference TRBV18 and TRBJ1-4): NAGVMQNPRHLVRRRGQEARLRCSPMKGHSHVYWYRQLPEEGLKFMVYLQKENIIDESGMPKERFSAEFPKEGPSILRIQQVVRGDSAAYFCASSSPGAMVEKLFFGSGTQLSVL.

This sequence joins TRBV18 and TRBJ2-1; TCRdb reports TRBD1, a call that lacks DNA to check it against. CDR1 is KGHSH, CDR2 LQKENI, per germline. This CDR3 contains 15 residues. CDR3 sequence reads: CASSPAGGNPRFGFF.

In terms of frequency, this clonotype is medium-sized. The chain couples TRBV10-3 to TRBJ2-2; no DNA is available, so the TRBD1 call from TCRdb remains unchecked. This CDR3 is built from 17 residues. The germline CDR1 and CDR2 sequences are ENHRY and SYGVKD. The CDR3 loop reads CAISGGRGVMNTGELFF.

This clonotype is identified as medium-sized from frequency. V and J are TRBV27 and TRBJ2-5; TCRdb outputs TRBD1, but without DNA this stays unchecked. The CDR3 totals 14 residues. Germline CDR1 reads MNHEY; CDR2 reads SMNVEV (reference sequence). The CDR3: CASSRTGSGETQYF.

This chain's CDR3 is CASSQDSGGAYNEQFF. The genes are TRBV4-2 and TRBJ2-1; with no DNA, the TCRdb D assignment of TRBD2 cannot be verified. The CDR3 consists of 16 residues. The germline V gene has CDR1 LGHNA and CDR2 YNFKEQ.